The clone carrying this T cell receptor (beta chain) was counted at least ten times. Its antigen is not known. CDR1 is MDHEN and CDR2 is SYDVKM in the germline V gene. The CDR3 totals 17 residues. Trimming left V 5 bases short and J 0 bases short, with 18 bases between. This sample was included in a study of T-cell reconstitution after alpha-beta-depleted transplantation in children. Regarding the study as a whole: It was reported that alpha-beta T cells came from several hundred expanded graft clones (about two months after transplant). In some patients, recipient T cells and intrathymic progenitors surviving conditioning explained high day-60 diversity. Newly produced T cells mostly provided counts and TCRbeta diversity after one year, as hyperexpanded clones declined.

Researchers prepared the TCRbeta library using unique molecular identifiers, the study reports. TCRdb recomputed calls from the PCR reads with MiXCR, one row per CDR3 protein. Of hundreds of thousands of distinct CDR3 sequences listed, under 9.5% were seen once; the top ten hold approximately 6.3%. This TCR came from a male patient between 10 and 17 years old who had a stem cell transplant for acute lymphoblastic leukemia, so the T cells may come from the graft donor. The V and J genes are TRBV28 and TRBJ2-3, with D tentatively TRBD2 (5 bases). Sequenced here: PBMCs, mostly from graft donor cells, sampled 180 days after TCRalphabeta/CD19-depleted stem cell transplant. CDR3 in DNA: TGTGCCAGCAGTGAGACCGGTCGGGGAGCCAGCACAGATACGCAGTATTTT. Translation gives CASSETGRGASTDTQYF.